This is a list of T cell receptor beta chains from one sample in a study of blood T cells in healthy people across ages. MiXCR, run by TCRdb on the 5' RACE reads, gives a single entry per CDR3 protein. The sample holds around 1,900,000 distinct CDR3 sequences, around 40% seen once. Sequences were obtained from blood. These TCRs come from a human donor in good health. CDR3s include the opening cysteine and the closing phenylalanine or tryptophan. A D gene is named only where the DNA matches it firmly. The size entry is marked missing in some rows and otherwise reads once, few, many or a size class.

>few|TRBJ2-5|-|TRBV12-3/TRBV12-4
CASSYLGGGAKTQYF
TGTGCCAGCAGTTACCTGGGCGGGGGCGCCAAGACCCAGTACTTC
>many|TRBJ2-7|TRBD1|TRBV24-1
CATSDSPGQGLYEQYF
TGTGCCACCAGTGATTCGCCGGGACAGGGGTTGTACGAGCAGTACTTC
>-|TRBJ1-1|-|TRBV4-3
CASSQVSGVNEAFF
TGCGCCAGCAGCCAAGTTTCGGGGGTTAATGAAGCTTTCTTT
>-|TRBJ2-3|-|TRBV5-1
CASSSGSHQGYTQYF
TGCGCCAGCAGCTCGGGATCCCACCAAGGATATACGCAGTATTTT
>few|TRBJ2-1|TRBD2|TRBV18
CASSPRLVAGAAYNEQFF
TGTGCCAGCTCACCAAGGTTGGTAGCGGGGGCCGCCTACAATGAGCAGTTCTTC
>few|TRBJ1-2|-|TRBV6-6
CASSDTPDTNYGYTF
TGTGCCAGCAGCGACACCCCTGACACTAACTATGGCTACACCTTC
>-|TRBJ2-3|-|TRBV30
CAWRTTDTQYF
TGTGCCTGGAGGACAACTGATACGCAGTATTTT
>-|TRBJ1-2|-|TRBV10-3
CATWGQGTNYGYTF
TGTGCCACCTGGGGACAAGGGACTAACTATGGCTACACCTTC
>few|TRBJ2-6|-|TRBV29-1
CSARSRATPGVSGANVLTF
TGCAGCGCTCGAAGCAGGGCCACCCCAGGAGTCTCTGGGGCCAACGTCCTGACTTTC
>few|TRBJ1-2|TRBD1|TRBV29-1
CSVEFTGVGYGYTF
TGCAGCGTTGAGTTCACAGGGGTTGGCTATGGCTACACCTTC
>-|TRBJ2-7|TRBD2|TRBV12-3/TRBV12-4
CASGNPSGGAYEQYF
TGTGCCAGCGGGAACCCTAGCGGGGGGGCCTACGAGCAGTACTTC
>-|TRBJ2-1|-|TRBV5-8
CASSLSGGGTKSSYNEQFF
TGTGCCAGCAGCCTGTCTGGCGGGGGCACCAAGAGCTCCTACAATGAGCAGTTCTTC
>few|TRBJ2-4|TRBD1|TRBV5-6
CASSLGGTGAYF
TGTGCCAGCAGCTTGGGAGGGACAGGAGCGTACTTC
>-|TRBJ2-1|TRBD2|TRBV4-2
CASSQGTSGWNNEQFF
TGTGCCAGCAGCCAAGGGACTAGCGGGTGGAACAATGAGCAGTTCTTC
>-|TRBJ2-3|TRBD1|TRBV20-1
CSAGGQQGARADTQYF
TGCAGTGCTGGAGGCCAGCAGGGGGCGCGAGCAGATACGCAGTATTTT
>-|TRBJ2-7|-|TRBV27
CASSAGTLYEQYF
TGTGCCAGCAGTGCAGGGACCCTCTACGAGCAGTACTTC
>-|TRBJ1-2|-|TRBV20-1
CSAPDSRTYGYTF
TGCAGTGCTCCGGACAGCCGAACCTATGGCTACACCTTC
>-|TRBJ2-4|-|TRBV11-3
CASSLERGIQYF
TGTGCCAGCAGCTTAGAGAGGGGCATTCAGTACTTC
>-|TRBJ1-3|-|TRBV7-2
CASSLERFPGNTIYF
TGTGCCAGCAGCTTAGAGAGGTTTCCCGGAAACACCATATATTTT
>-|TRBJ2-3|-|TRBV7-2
CASSTGLSDTQYF
TGTGCCAGCAGCACGGGACTTTCAGATACGCAGTATTTT
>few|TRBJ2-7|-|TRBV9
CASSVDSSPYEQYF
TGTGCCAGCAGCGTAGATTCGTCACCCTACGAGCAGTACTTC
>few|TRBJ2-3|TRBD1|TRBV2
CASRTGTGKDTQYF
TGTGCCAGCAGAACCGGGACAGGGAAAGATACGCAGTATTTT
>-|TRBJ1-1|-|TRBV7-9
CASSRSQVGTEAFF
TGTGCCAGCAGTCGGAGCCAAGTGGGCACTGAAGCTTTCTTT